The 24 T cell receptor beta chains below come from one sample, sequenced in a study of sequential checkpoint blockade in melanoma. Treatment indicated: randomized to nivolumab then ipilimumab (arm A) or the reverse (arm B). Data came from immunoSEQ multiplex PCR; TCRdb stores just in-frame clones and leaves some out. Found here are some 5,000 clones, 55% of them singletons; the top ten hold over 20%. The sample consisted of CD8+ T cells sorted from blood (inferred from file names), taken from a patient given nivolumab and ipilimumab in sequence. These receptors came from a human donor with melanoma.

The table lists this clone with a few counts. This chain joins TRBV9 and TRBJ2-7; 7 bases map to TRBD1. This CDR3 comprises 15 residues. Germline V gives CDR1 SGDLS, CDR2 YYNGEE. Germline trimming cut 3 bases from V and 3 bases from J; bases unmatched to any gene: 9. This chain's CDR3 is CASSDWDSLGYEQYF. The CDR3 nucleotides are TGTGCCAGCAGCGACTGGGACAGCCTCGGCTACGAGCAGTACTTC.

This chain connects TRBV9 to TRBJ1-4; no clear D. There are 15 residues in the CDR3. Germline V gene data show CDR1 as SGDLS and CDR2 as YYNGEE. Trimming took off 4 bases at V and 5 bases at J, with 15 bases between the two ends. The CDR3 DNA follows: TGTGCCAGCAGCCCCGGGGATCTGGGCAATGAAAAACTGTTTTTT. It codes for CASSPGDLGNEKLFF.

The V call is TRBV5-6, the J call TRBJ2-4; 11 bases are shared with TRBD2. Germline CDR1 SGHDT, CDR2 YYEEEE. Germline trimming cut 4 bases from V and 10 bases from J; bases unmatched to any gene: 10. The CDR3 is 15 residues long. The DNA of the CDR3 is TGTGCCAGCAGCGCTCCAGGGCTAGCGGGAGGAATTCAGTACTTC. Its translation: CASSAPGLAGGIQYF.

V gene TRBV27 combines with J gene TRBJ2-1; 9 bases line up with TRBD2. V dropped 0 bases and J dropped 5; count of bases not matched to a gene: 8. The CDR3 loop spans 17 amino acids. Germline V gives CDR1 MNHEY, CDR2 SMNVEV (reference sequence). CDR3 in amino acids: CASSLSQLAGEHNEQFF. As DNA, the CDR3 is TGTGCCAGCAGTTTATCCCAACTAGCGGGCGAGCACAATGAGCAGTTCTTC.

The V and J genes are TRBV4-2 and TRBJ2-4; D call uncertain. The ends were cut back, 4 bases at V and 0 bases at J, with 10 bases in the middle. Germline V gene data show CDR1 as LGHNA and CDR2 as YNFKEQ. The CDR3 is made up of 15 amino acids. The CDR3 spells CASSPTLLAKNIQYF. For the CDR3, the DNA is TGTGCCAGCAGCCCGACTTTACTAGCCAAAAACATTCAGTACTTC.

This chain joins TRBV7-9 and TRBJ2-1; D is possibly TRBD1 (5 bases). The CDR3 sequence is 14 residues long. Germline CDR1 reads SEHNR; CDR2 reads FQNEAQ (reference sequence). V was clipped by 1 base and J by 6 bases, with 10 bases between them. The CDR3 region has the DNA TGTGCCAGCAGCTTAGGGGCAGGGATCAATGAGCAGTTCTTC. Translation: CASSLGAGINEQFF.

This rearrangement joins TRBV4-1 to TRBJ1-2; D is perhaps TRBD1 (6 bases). This CDR3 contains 16 residues. The germline V and J ends were trimmed by 1 base and 1 base, with 13 bases remaining between them. CDR1 and CDR2 (germline): MGHRA, YSYEKL. Here the CDR3 reads CASSQVLDSYNYGYTF. The DNA for the CDR3 is TGCGCCAGCAGCCAAGTTTTGGACAGCTATAACTATGGCTACACCTTC.

CDR3 in DNA: TGTGCCAGCAGCTTGGGTCCGGAGGCCTACAATGAGCAGTTCTTC. It yields the protein CASSLGPEAYNEQFF. The genes are TRBV5-6 and TRBJ2-1; D is possibly TRBD2 (5 bases). CDR1 and CDR2 from the germline V gene are SGHDT and YYEEEE. The CDR3 is 15 residues long. V lost 0 bases and J lost 2, with 9 bases in between.

The chain combines TRBV11-2 with TRBJ1-2; D gene ambiguous. This CDR3 contains 13 residues. Germline CDR1 SGHAT, CDR2 FQNNGV. V lost 4 bases to trimming and J lost 5 bases, with 11 bases between them. In nucleotides, the CDR3 is TGTGCCAGCAGCTCGACGGCGGGGTATGGCTACACCTTC. It codes for CASSSTAGYGYTF.

The chain joins TRBV13 to TRBJ1-5; D is possibly TRBD1 (6 bases). CDR1 PRHDT and CDR2 FYEKMQ come from the germline V gene (reference sequence). This CDR3 spans 13 amino acids. Trimming removed 5 bases at V and 6 bases at J, with 11 bases between. For the CDR3, the DNA is TGTGCCAGCAGCGAGACAGGAGGTCAGCCCCAGCATTTT. This sequence encodes CASSETGGQPQHF.

The gene calls are TRBV6-5 and TRBJ2-5; 9 nucleotides match TRBD1. Germline V gene data show CDR1 as MNHEY and CDR2 as SVGAGI. CDR3 length: 14 residues. The junction had 13 bases not matched to a gene; V was cut back by 6 bases and J by 11 bases. CDR3 sequence: CASSSYTGGGEQYF. CDR3 coding DNA: TGTGCCAGCAGCTCCTATACAGGGGGCGGAGAGCAGTACTTC.

The J gene is TRBJ2-7, the V gene TRBV28; a possible D gene is TRBD1 (6 bases). This CDR3 is 12 amino acids long. V shed 4 bases and J shed 4 bases, with 8 bases lying between them. In germline, CDR1 is MDHEN, CDR2 SYDVKM. The CDR3 DNA follows: TGTGCCAGCAGTTGGACAGTTTACGAGCAGTACTTC. Its translation is CASSWTVYEQYF. Filled out from reference TRBV28 and TRBJ2-7, the complete variable domain reads DVKVTQSSRYLVKRTGEKVFLECVQDMDHENMFWYRQDPGLGLRLIYFSYDVKMKEKGDIPEGYSVSREKKERFSLILESASTNQTSMYLCASSWTVYEQYFGPGTRLTVT.

The V gene is TRBV5-5, the J gene TRBJ2-7; D ambiguous. Trimming shortened V by 2 bases and J by 4 bases, and 13 bases separated the two germline ends. Germline loops: CDR1 SGHKS, CDR2 YYEKEE (reference sequence). The CDR3 covers 14 residues. CDR3 residues: CASSFEQTQYEQYF. DNA of the CDR3: TGTGCCAGCAGCTTCGAACAGACCCAGTACGAGCAGTACTTC.

Within the sample, this clone is medium-sized (0.01 to 0.1%). The J gene is TRBJ2-7, the V gene TRBV11-2; 7 bases match TRBD2. The CDR3 contains 14 residues. J lost 4 bases, V lost 5 bases, and 8 bases had no gene match. Germline loops: CDR1 SGHAT, CDR2 FQNNGV. CDR3 loop: CASSHSGGDYEQYF. The CDR3 DNA reads TGTGCCAGCAGCCATTCTGGGGGGGATTACGAGCAGTACTTC.

The genes are TRBV5-1 and TRBJ2-3, with D perhaps TRBD1 (5 bases). V lost 9 bases to trimming and J lost 3 bases, with 14 bases between them. Germline lookup yields CDR1 SGHRS and CDR2 YFSETQ. This CDR3 comprises 13 residues. CDR3 nucleotide sequence: TGCGCCAACAACAGGATAGGGACAGATACGCAGTATTTT. The encoded protein is CANNRIGTDTQYF.

The chain links TRBV27 to TRBJ2-5, with 11 bases fitting TRBD2. Germline CDR1 is MNHEY and CDR2 is SMNVEV (reference sequence). Trimming took 3 bases from V and 7 from J; bases not matched to a gene: 16. The CDR3 length is 18 residues. CDR3 bases: TGTGCCAGCAGTTTGGTTTTAGCGGGAGGGCGCCGGGCCAGGACCCAGTACTTC. Translation gives CASSLVLAGGRRARTQYF.

The gene calls are TRBV5-4 and TRBJ1-1; perhaps TRBD1 as D (5 bases). Trimming shortened V by 1 base and J by 4 bases, and 11 bases separated the two germline ends. The CDR3 length is 14 residues. Germline assignment: CDR1 SGHNT and CDR2 YYREEE (reference sequence). CDR3 bases: TGTGCCAGCAGCTTGTGGGGGGGGTCCACTGAAGCTTTCTTT. This translates into CASSLWGGSTEAFF.

The chain combines TRBV9 with TRBJ2-1; possibly TRBD2 for D (5 bases). This CDR3 has 13 residues. CDR1 SGDLS and CDR2 YYNGEE come from the germline V gene. The ends were cut back, 3 bases at V and 9 bases at J, with 13 bases in the middle. The CDR3 region is CASSAGGSGEQFF. CDR3 DNA sequence: TGTGCCAGCAGCGCAGGAGGTTCCGGTGAGCAGTTCTTC. The full variable domain, completed using reference TRBV9 and TRBJ2-1, is DSGVTQTPKHLITATGQRVTLRCSPRSGDLSVYWYQQSLDQGLQFLIQYYNGEERAKGNILERFSAQQFPDLHSELNLSSLELGDSALYFCASSAGGSGEQFFGPGTRLTVL.

In its sample, this clone was seen once. The V and J genes are TRBV11-2 and TRBJ1-2; D might be TRBD1 (5 bases). CDR1 and CDR2 from the germline V gene are SGHAT and FQNNGV. Trimming removed 8 bases from V and 6 bases from J, with 19 bases in between. CDR3 length equals 14 residues. CDR3 amino acids: CASRLLPGLDGYTF. The CDR3 DNA sequence: TGTGCCAGCCGACTCCTACCAGGGTTGGATGGCTACACCTTC. Full variable domain (remainder filled in from reference TRBV11-2 and TRBJ1-2): EAGVAQSPRYKIIEKRQSVAFWCNPISGHATLYWYQQILGQGPKLLIQFQNNGVVDDSQLPKDRFSAERLKGVDSTLKIQPAKLEDSAVYLCASRLLPGLDGYTFGSGTRLTVV.

V gene TRBV27 combines with J gene TRBJ2-5, with TRBD1 as a possible D gene (7 bases). V gave up 5 bases and J gave up 4 bases, with 26 bases separating them. Germline loops: CDR1 MNHEY, CDR2 SMNVEV (reference sequence). This CDR3 region has 18 residues. CDR3 bases: TGTGCCAGCAGTCCACCCCCTCGAGGGCAGGGGGGAGGAGAGACCCAGTACTTC. Protein: CASSPPPRGQGGGETQYF.

This rearrangement joins TRBV7-9 to TRBJ2-7; D might be TRBD2 (6 bases). V gave up 7 bases and J gave up 3 bases, with 10 bases separating them. Germline V lookup: CDR1 SEHNR, CDR2 FQNEAQ (reference sequence). This CDR3 spans 12 amino acids. This CDR3 reads CASTHGGYEQYF. The CDR3 bases are TGTGCCAGCACCCACGGGGGCTACGAGCAGTACTTC.

This clone was counted a few times. The chain employs TRBV6-5 and TRBJ2-1, with D unclear. Germline loops: CDR1 MNHEY, CDR2 SVGAGI. V lost 5 bases and J 9 bases, leaving 17 bases between the germline ends. CDR3 length equals 14 residues. The CDR3 nucleotides are TGTGCCAGCAGTCTCGCAGACTTCGGCGTTGAGCAGTTCTTC. It specifies CASSLADFGVEQFF.

This sequence joins TRBV27 and TRBJ1-2; 7 bases are shared with TRBD1. The CDR3 has 14 residues. The germline gives CDR1 MNHEY, CDR2 SMNVEV (reference sequence). The junction had 5 bases not matched to a gene; V was cut back by 0 bases and J by 7 bases. CDR3 loop: CASSLSTGTSGYTF. CDR3 DNA: TGTGCCAGCAGTTTATCGACAGGGACGAGTGGCTACACCTTC.

This chain connects TRBV6-5 to TRBJ2-1; 10 nucleotides agree with TRBD1. This CDR3 comprises 15 residues. V shed 6 bases, J shed 7 bases, and the junction held 9 bases outside the gene matches. Germline V gene lookup returns CDR1 MNHEY and CDR2 SVGAGI. CDR3: CASRQDRGGWNEQFF. Written as DNA, the CDR3 is TGTGCCAGCAGACAGGACAGGGGGGGTTGGAATGAGCAGTTCTTC.